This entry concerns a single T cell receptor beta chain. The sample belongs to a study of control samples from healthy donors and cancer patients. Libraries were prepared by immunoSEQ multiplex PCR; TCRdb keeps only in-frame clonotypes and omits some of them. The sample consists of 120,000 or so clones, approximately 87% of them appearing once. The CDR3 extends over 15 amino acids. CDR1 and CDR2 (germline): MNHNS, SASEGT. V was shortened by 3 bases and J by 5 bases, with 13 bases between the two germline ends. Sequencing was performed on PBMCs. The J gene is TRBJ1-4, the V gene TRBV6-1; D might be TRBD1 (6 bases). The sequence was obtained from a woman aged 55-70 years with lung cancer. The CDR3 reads CASSDPTGANEKLFF. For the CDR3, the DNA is TGTGCCAGCAGTGACCCGACAGGCGCGAATGAAAAACTGTTTTTT.